These 25 T cell receptor beta chains were sequenced from one sample in a study of cytomegalovirus exposure and HLA in healthy donors. 13 Jbeta primers and 60 Vbeta primers were used for the PCR. The assay was immunoSEQ multiplex PCR, and TCRdb's table has in-frame clones only and misses some. The sample carries about 200,000 clones, under 90% recorded once. Sequenced sample: PBMCs. All receptors derive from a boy aged 2 to 9 in good health and CMV-seronegative.

This clone was seen a handful of times. The chain is built from TRBV4-1 and TRBJ2-7; 9 bases line up with TRBD1. V trimming: 5 bases; J trimming: 3 bases; junction bases outside the gene matches: 5. Germline V gene sequence: CDR1 MGHRA, CDR2 YSYEKL. This CDR3 is built from 14 residues. CDR3 coding DNA: TGCGCCAGCAGCAAAAGGGACAGGGACTACGAGCAGTACTTC. Its translation is CASSKRDRDYEQYF.

The J gene is TRBJ2-3, the V gene TRBV18; TRBD1 is a possible D gene (6 bases). Germline-derived CDR1 and CDR2 are KGHSH and LQKENI. Trimming left V 6 bases short and J 2 bases short, with 15 bases between. This CDR3 has 15 residues. The CDR3 coding sequence is TGTGCCAGCTCCCCGTTAGGACAGTCCACAGATACGCAGTATTTT. This codes for CASSPLGQSTDTQYF.

The chain combines TRBV5-6 with TRBJ1-2, with 9 bases identical to TRBD1. J was trimmed by 1 base and V by 4 bases; bases with no gene match: 8. Germline V lookup: CDR1 SGHDT, CDR2 YYEEEE. CDR3 length equals 16 residues. CDR3 in amino acids: CASSPAPGQGNYGYTF. CDR3 DNA sequence: TGTGCCAGCAGCCCGGCCCCGGGACAGGGTAACTATGGCTACACCTTC.

About this clone itself: Other nucleotide sequences in the sample specify the same CDR3. The chain couples TRBV5-1 to TRBJ1-1; D gene unclear. Germline CDR1 and CDR2: SGHRS and YFSETQ. The CDR3 spans 13 residues. V lost 2 bases to trimming and J lost 1 base, with 6 bases between them. Here the CDR3 reads CASSLAGNTEAFF. The CDR3 DNA reads as TGCGCCAGCAGCTTAGCGGGGAACACTGAAGCTTTCTTT.

There are a few counts of this clone. The CDR3 DNA sequence: TGTGCCAGCAGTTTATCGCTTGCGGGACTAGCTAAAAACATTCAGTACTTC. Translated: CASSLSLAGLAKNIQYF. The rearrangement joins TRBV27 to TRBJ2-4; 9 nucleotides agree with TRBD2. Losses at the gene ends were 0 bases for V and 4 bases for J; bases not matched to a gene: 7. The CDR3 has 17 amino acids. Germline V gene lookup returns CDR1 MNHEY and CDR2 SMNVEV (reference sequence).

The chain employs TRBV11-2 and TRBJ2-3; D is uncertain. V lost 5 bases and J 6 bases, leaving 12 bases between the germline ends. The V gene's germline CDR1 is SGHAT and CDR2 FQNNGV. This CDR3 contains 13 residues. The CDR3 bases are TGTGCCAGCAGCCCCCCCTCCCAGGATACGCAGTATTTT. This translates into CASSPPSQDTQYF.

The sample holds one count of this clone. The chain employs TRBV4-1 and TRBJ2-3, with 13 bases aligning to TRBD2. Germline CDR1 reads MGHRA; CDR2 reads YSYEKL. V lost 4 bases and J lost 4; bases outside the gene matches: 5. The CDR3 loop spans 16 amino acids. The CDR3 DNA follows: TGCGCCAGCAGCCGCGGGACTAGCGGGGCCGCAGATACGCAGTATTTT. Residues: CASSRGTSGAADTQYF.

The CDR3: CASGQGNGDTQYF. In DNA form, the CDR3 reads TGTGCCAGCGGGCAGGGGAATGGAGATACGCAGTATTTT. The gene calls are TRBV19 and TRBJ2-3; perhaps TRBD1 as D (6 bases). Germline V gene lookup returns CDR1 LNHDA and CDR2 SQIVND (reference sequence). The CDR3 is made up of 13 amino acids. Between the trimmed V and J ends, which lost 9 bases and 5 bases, there was a span of 15 bases.

In this sample, this clone turned up once. The rearrangement joins TRBV6-5 to TRBJ2-3; TRBD2 matches 10 bases. J lost 3 bases, V lost 5 bases, and 5 bases had no gene match. Germline V lookup: CDR1 MNHEY, CDR2 SVGAGI. The CDR3 is 15 residues long. The CDR3 DNA is TGTGCCAGCAGTCTAGCGGGGGCTCTAACAGATACGCAGTATTTT. Translated: CASSLAGALTDTQYF.

The chain has TRBV18 and TRBJ1-1, with D unclear. Germline CDR1 is KGHSH and CDR2 is LQKENI. V shed 2 bases and J shed 6 bases, with 13 bases lying between them. The CDR3 is 14 amino acids. The DNA of the CDR3 is TGTGCCAGCTCACCAAGTCGGGGTGGCCCTGAAGCTTTCTTT. It yields the protein CASSPSRGGPEAFF.

V usage is TRBV7-6 and J usage is TRBJ2-5; 7 bases fit TRBD1. The CDR3 length is 15 residues. CDR1 SGHVS and CDR2 FNYEAQ come from the germline V gene. The trim removed 5 bases at V and 5 bases at J, leaving 11 bases unmatched. The CDR3 DNA is TGTGCCAGCAGCCAGAGGGGGCCGGCTGGGGAGACCCAGTACTTC. Residues: CASSQRGPAGETQYF.

This clone appeared a single time. The chain recombines TRBV5-1 with TRBJ1-6; D unresolved. CDR1 is SGHRS, CDR2 YFSETQ, per germline. The CDR3 consists of 13 residues. Trimming removed 6 bases at V and 9 bases at J, with 13 bases between. Written as DNA, the CDR3 is TGCGCCAGCAAGCCGTGGGAGGGTTCACCCCTCCACTTT. Its translation: CASKPWEGSPLHF.

The chain links TRBV11-2 to TRBJ1-4, with 7 bases that match TRBD1. With 5 bases clipped from V and 3 bases from J, the junction kept 3 bases outside the gene matches. The CDR3 is 14 amino acids. CDR1 is SGHAT, CDR2 FQNNGV, per germline. The CDR3, as DNA: TGTGCCAGCAGCACCGGGACAGCTAATGAAAAACTGTTTTTT. Translated, it gives CASSTGTANEKLFF.

The CDR3 DNA is TGTGCCAGCAGCTTCGACACCATATATTTT. It specifies CASSFDTIYF. J is TRBJ1-3 and V is TRBV11-2; no firm D call. The CDR3 length is 10 residues. V gave up 3 bases and J gave up 8 bases, with 2 bases separating them. CDR1 SGHAT and CDR2 FQNNGV come from the germline V gene.

The chain employs TRBV7-2 and TRBJ2-2; 9 nucleotides line up with TRBD2. J gave up 6 bases and V 1 base, and 6 bases lay outside the gene matches. The CDR3 is 16 residues long. CDR1 and CDR2 from the germline V gene are SGHTA and FQGNSA. This chain's CDR3 is CASSLVGGGVAGELFF. CDR3 coding DNA: TGTGCCAGCAGCTTAGTCGGCGGGGGGGTAGCCGGGGAGCTGTTTTTT. The full variable domain, completed using reference TRBV7-2 and TRBJ2-2, is GAGVSQSPSNKVTEKGKDVELRCDPISGHTALYWYRQSLGQGLEFLIYFQGNSAPDKSGLPSDRFSAERTGGSVSTLTIQRTQQEDSAVYLCASSLVGGGVAGELFFGEGSRLTVL.

The V call is TRBV27, the J call TRBJ1-2; D gene uncertain. V lost 2 bases to trimming and J lost 8 bases, with 18 bases between them. The CDR3 totals 15 residues. Germline V gives CDR1 MNHEY, CDR2 SMNVEV (reference sequence). The CDR3 region is CASSLDQTALSGYTF. CDR3 bases: TGTGCCAGCAGTTTAGATCAAACAGCCCTATCGGGCTACACCTTC.

The gene calls are TRBV5-1 and TRBJ2-2, with 11 bases fitting TRBD2. The CDR3 is 15 amino acids. The J segment lost 5 bases and the V segment lost 4 bases, leaving 4 bases of the junction unmatched. Germline loops: CDR1 SGHRS, CDR2 YFSETQ. As DNA, the CDR3 is TGCGCCAGCAGCGCGACTAGCGGGGTAACCGGGGAGCTGTTTTTT. It translates to CASSATSGVTGELFF.

The chain employs TRBV5-5 and TRBJ1-1; 7 positions agree with TRBD1. The germline V gene has CDR1 SGHKS and CDR2 YYEKEE (reference sequence). CDR3 size: 15 residues. V dropped 4 bases and J dropped 3; count of bases not matched to a gene: 9. The CDR3 coding sequence is TGTGCCAGCAGCCAAACCACACAGGGGTACACTGAAGCTTTCTTT. It is translated as CASSQTTQGYTEAFF.

The V gene is TRBV30, the J gene TRBJ1-3, with D perhaps matching TRBD1 (5 bases). V was pared by 8 bases and J by 0 bases, with 5 bases between. There are 11 residues in the CDR3. Germline CDR1 reads GTSNPN; CDR2 reads SVGIG (reference sequence). The CDR3 loop reads CAQGSGNTIYF. The CDR3 DNA reads TGTGCCCAGGGCTCTGGAAACACCATATATTTT.

The J gene is TRBJ1-1, the V gene TRBV6-1; D gene uncertain. The CDR3 runs 16 residues. Germline CDR1 is MNHNS and CDR2 is SASEGT. Between the trimmed V and J ends, which lost 0 bases and 6 bases, there was a span of 17 bases. The CDR3 region is CASSEAVSGRFSEAFF. The DNA for the CDR3 is TGTGCCAGCAGTGAAGCCGTGAGCGGCAGATTCTCTGAAGCTTTCTTT.

This clone occurred a few times. The gene calls are TRBV4-3 and TRBJ2-3; 9 bases are shared with TRBD2. The CDR3 is 18 residues long. Germline trimming cut 0 bases from V and 2 bases from J; bases unmatched to any gene: 9. Germline CDR1 reads LGHNA; CDR2 reads YSLEER. Written as DNA, the CDR3 is TGCGCCAGCAGCCAAGAGGCTAGCGGGGACCATTTCACAGATACGCAGTATTTT. Translation gives CASSQEASGDHFTDTQYF.

Regarding this clone: At one end, the junction sequence differs from germline, possibly due to a read error. The chain's CDR3 is CASSLRGGDEQFF. The CDR3 DNA reads as TGTGCTAGCAGCTTAAGGGGGGGGGATGAGCAGTTCTTC. The chain has TRBV7-7 and TRBJ2-1; tentative D call: TRBD2 (7 bases). The CDR3 loop spans 13 amino acids. CDR1 is SSHAT and CDR2 is FNYEAQ in the germline V gene (reference sequence).

This clone was seen only once. The chain carries TRBV19 and TRBJ1-1; D is possibly TRBD1 (6 bases). Trimming took off 7 bases at V and 6 bases at J, with 18 bases between the two ends. The CDR3 extends over 14 amino acids. The germline CDR1 and CDR2 sequences are LNHDA and SQIVND (reference sequence). CDR3 in DNA: TGTGCCAGTACTCCCTTTTGGGGGCAGGCTGAAGCTTTCTTT. It is translated as CASTPFWGQAEAFF.

The CDR3 loop reads CASSQSGEDTQYF. Written as DNA, the CDR3 is TGCGCCAGCAGCCAAAGCGGGGAAGATACGCAGTATTTT. V is TRBV4-3 and J is TRBJ2-3; 7 bases fit TRBD2. Per the germline V gene, CDR1 is LGHNA and CDR2 is YSLEER. The CDR3 has 13 amino acids. The trim removed 2 bases at V and 5 bases at J, leaving 1 base unmatched.

The CDR3 region is CASSQVGRANTEAFF. The DNA of the CDR3 is TGCGCCAGCAGCCAAGTTGGGAGGGCGAACACTGAAGCTTTCTTT. The chain recombines TRBV4-3 with TRBJ1-1; D unclear. The CDR3 consists of 15 residues. The V end lost 1 base, the J end lost 1 base, and 10 bases lay between the germline ends. Germline V CDR1 and CDR2: LGHNA, YSLEER.